This TCR beta chain stems from a study of technical replicates of blood from a few donors. Assay used: immunoSEQ multiplex PCR; TCRdb lists only in-frame clones, some missing. The data hold about 50,000 clones, with around 90% observed a single time. Deletions cut 0 bases from V and 3 bases from J, with 13 bases between. This CDR3 has 16 amino acids. Germline V gene sequence: CDR1 MNHEY, CDR2 SVGAGI. Sequenced input: PBMCs. This sequence joins TRBV6-5 and TRBJ2-3; a weak D match, TRBD2 (7 bases). This TCR was sampled from a human donor in good health. Some clones in this sample may be carry-over from other donors' samples. As DNA, the CDR3 is TGTGCCAGCAGTTACTCGAGGGGGGGATCGACAGATACGCAGTATTTT. Its translation: CASSYSRGGSTDTQYF.